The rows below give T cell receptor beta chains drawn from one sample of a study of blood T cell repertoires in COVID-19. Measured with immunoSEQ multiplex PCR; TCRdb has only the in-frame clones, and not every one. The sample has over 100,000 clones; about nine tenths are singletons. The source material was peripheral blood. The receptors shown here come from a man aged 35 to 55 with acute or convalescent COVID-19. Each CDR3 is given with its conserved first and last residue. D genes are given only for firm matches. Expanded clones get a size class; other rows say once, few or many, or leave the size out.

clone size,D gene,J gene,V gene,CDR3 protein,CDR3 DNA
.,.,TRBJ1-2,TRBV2,CASSEVRNYGYTF,TGTGCCAGCAGTGAAGTGAGGAACTATGGCTACACCTTC
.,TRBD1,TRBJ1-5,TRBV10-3,CAISDDRRQGRQPQHF,TGTGCCATCAGTGACGACCGAAGACAGGGACGGCAGCCCCAGCATTTT
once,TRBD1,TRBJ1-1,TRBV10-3,CAIRPEQGRDEAFF,TGTGCCATCAGGCCCGAACAGGGGCGTGATGAAGCTTTCTTT
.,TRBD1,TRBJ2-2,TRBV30,CAWSSGTATGELFF,TGTGCCTGGTCCTCCGGGACAGCCACCGGGGAGCTGTTTTTT
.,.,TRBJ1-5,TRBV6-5,CASSPSGGPHQPQHF,TGTGCCAGCAGTCCCAGCGGGGGGCCCCATCAGCCCCAGCATTTT
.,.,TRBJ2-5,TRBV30,CASTKTGRQETQYF,TGTGCCTCGACAAAGACAGGGAGGCAAGAGACCCAGTACTTC
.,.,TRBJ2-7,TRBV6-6,CASSYPGARNEQYF,TGTGCCAGCAGTTATCCGGGAGCCAGGAACGAGCAGTACTTC
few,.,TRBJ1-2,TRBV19,CASRLSGLYGYTF,TGTGCCAGTAGGTTGTCAGGCCTCTATGGCTACACCTTC
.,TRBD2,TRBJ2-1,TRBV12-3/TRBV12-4,CASTSGSGEQFF,TGTGCCAGCACAAGCGGGAGCGGTGAGCAGTTCTTC
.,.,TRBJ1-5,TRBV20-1,CSASNSGDQPQHF,TGCAGTGCTAGTAATTCGGGGGATCAGCCCCAGCATTTT
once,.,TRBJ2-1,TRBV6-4,CASSPGNANNEQFF,TGTGCCAGCAGCCCAGGGAACGCAAACAATGAGCAGTTCTTC
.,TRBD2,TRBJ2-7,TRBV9,CASSSGSGGVYEQYF,TGTGCCAGCAGCTCGGGAAGCGGGGGGGTGTACGAGCAGTACTTC
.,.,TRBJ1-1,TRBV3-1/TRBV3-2,CASSQGGLRTEAFF,TGTGCCAGCAGCCAAGGAGGGCTCCGCACTGAAGCTTTCTTT
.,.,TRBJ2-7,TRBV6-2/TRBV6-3,CASSYSRLEGQYF,TGTGCCAGCAGTTACTCGAGGCTAGAGGGGCAGTACTTC
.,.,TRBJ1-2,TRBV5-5,CASSPTPRGQDGYTF,TGTGCCAGCAGCCCCACTCCCCGGGGTCAGGATGGCTACACCTTC
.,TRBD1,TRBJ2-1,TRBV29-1,CSVVGQGVYNEQFF,TGCAGCGTTGTAGGACAGGGAGTATACAATGAGCAGTTCTTC
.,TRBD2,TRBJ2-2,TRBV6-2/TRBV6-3,CASSHASVPSGNGELFF,TGTGCCAGCAGTCACGCATCCGTCCCTAGCGGGAACGGGGAGCTGTTTTTT
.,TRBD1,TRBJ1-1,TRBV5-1,CASSPETGKLSAFF,TGCGCCAGCAGCCCCGAGACAGGGAAGTTGTCAGCTTTCTTT
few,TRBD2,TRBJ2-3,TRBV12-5,CASGRSSGRGPGTDTQYF,TGTGCTAGTGGACGATCCAGCGGGAGGGGTCCGGGCACAGATACGCAGTATTTT
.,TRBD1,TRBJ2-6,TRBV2,CASSEARSGQGVPSGANVLTF,TGTGCCAGCAGTGAAGCGAGGTCTGGACAGGGGGTACCGTCTGGGGCCAACGTCCTGACTTTC
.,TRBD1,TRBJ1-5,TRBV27,CASSYRGFQPQHF,TGTGCCAGCAGTTACAGGGGGTTTCAGCCCCAGCATTTT
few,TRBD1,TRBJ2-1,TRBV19,CASSTDRGNYNEQFF,TGTGCCAGTAGTACGGACAGGGGGAACTACAATGAGCAGTTCTTC
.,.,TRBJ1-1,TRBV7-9,CASSRAGWLVDTEAFF,TGTGCCAGCAGCAGAGCTGGTTGGTTAGTTGACACTGAAGCTTTCTTT
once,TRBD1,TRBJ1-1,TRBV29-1,CSVVGDRAYEAFF,TGCAGCGTTGTAGGGGACAGGGCGTATGAAGCTTTCTTT
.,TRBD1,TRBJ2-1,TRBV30,CAWKGDRVLHEQFF,TGTGCCTGGAAGGGGGACAGGGTTCTCCATGAGCAGTTCTTC
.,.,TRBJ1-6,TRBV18,CASSPKGDSNSPLHF,TGTGCCAGCTCACCAAAGGGAGATTCAAATTCACCCCTCCACTTT
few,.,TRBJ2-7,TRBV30,CAWSVPVPSSSYEQYF,TGTGCCTGGAGTGTACCGGTCCCAAGTTCATCCTACGAGCAGTACTTC
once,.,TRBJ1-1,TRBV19,CASSAGNWNTEAFF,TGTGCCAGTAGTGCAGGGAATTGGAACACTGAAGCTTTCTTT
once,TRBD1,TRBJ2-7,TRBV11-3,CASSLGGTVDEQYF,TGTGCCAGCAGCTTAGGAGGGACAGTAGACGAGCAGTACTTC
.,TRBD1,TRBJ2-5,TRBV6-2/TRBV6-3,CASSNPLKGAQETQYF,TGTGCCAGCAGCAATCCTCTAAAGGGGGCGCAAGAGACCCAGTACTTC
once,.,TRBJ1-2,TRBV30,CAWSQAGLTIYGYTF,TGTGCCTGGAGCCAAGCTGGGCTGACCATCTATGGCTACACCTTC
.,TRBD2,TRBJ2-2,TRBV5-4,CASSLIGGRGTGELFF,TGTGCCAGCAGCTTGATTGGCGGGAGGGGAACCGGGGAGCTGTTTTTT
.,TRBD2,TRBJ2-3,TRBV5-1,CASSGGLAASTDTQYF,TGCGCCAGCAGCGGGGGACTAGCGGCAAGCACAGATACGCAGTATTTT
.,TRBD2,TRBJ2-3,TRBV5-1,CASSPKTSGFSTDTQYF,TGCGCCAGCAGCCCAAAGACTAGCGGGTTTAGCACAGATACGCAGTATTTT
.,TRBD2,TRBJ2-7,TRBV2,CASSVSGLAGRSYEQYF,TGTGCCAGCAGTGTTTCGGGACTAGCGGGGAGGTCCTACGAGCAGTACTTC
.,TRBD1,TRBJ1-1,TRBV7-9,CASSSRGQRNTEAFF,TGTGCCAGCAGCTCTCGGGGACAGAGGAACACTGAAGCTTTCTTT
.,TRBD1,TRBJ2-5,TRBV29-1,CSVRDRVQETQYF,TGCAGCGTCCGAGACAGGGTTCAAGAGACCCAGTACTTC
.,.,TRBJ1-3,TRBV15,CATSRDRGDGNTIYF,TGTGCCACCAGCAGAGACAGGGGTGATGGAAACACCATATATTTT
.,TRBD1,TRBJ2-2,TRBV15,CATSSGTGGPGELFF,TGTGCCACCAGCAGCGGGACAGGGGGCCCCGGGGAGCTGTTTTTT
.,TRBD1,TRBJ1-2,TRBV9,CASSLDRSYGYTF,TGTGCCAGCAGCTTGGACAGGAGCTATGGCTACACCTTC
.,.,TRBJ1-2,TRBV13,CASSLVAGGAYGYTF,TGTGCCAGCAGCTTAGTTGCAGGAGGGGCCTATGGCTACACCTTC
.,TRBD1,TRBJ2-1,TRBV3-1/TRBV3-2,CASSQEVGQGGVNEQFF,TGTGCCAGCAGCCAAGAGGTGGGACAGGGTGGGGTCAATGAGCAGTTCTTC
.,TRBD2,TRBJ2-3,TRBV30,CAWTPGTSGTADTQYF,TGTGCCTGGACCCCCGGGACTAGCGGGACGGCAGATACGCAGTATTTT
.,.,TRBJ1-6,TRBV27,CASSDSANSPLHF,TGTGCCAGTTCGGACAGTGCAAATTCACCCCTCCACTTT
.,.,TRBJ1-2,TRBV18,CASSPQGVDGYTF,TGTGCCAGCTCACCACAGGGGGTGGATGGCTACACCTTC
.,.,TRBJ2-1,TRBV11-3,CASSLVGSSPNEQFF,TGTGCCAGCAGCTTAGTCGGGAGCTCTCCCAATGAGCAGTTCTTC
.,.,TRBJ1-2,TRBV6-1,CASSESLGYGYTF,TGTGCCAGCAGTGAATCCCTAGGCTATGGCTACACCTTC